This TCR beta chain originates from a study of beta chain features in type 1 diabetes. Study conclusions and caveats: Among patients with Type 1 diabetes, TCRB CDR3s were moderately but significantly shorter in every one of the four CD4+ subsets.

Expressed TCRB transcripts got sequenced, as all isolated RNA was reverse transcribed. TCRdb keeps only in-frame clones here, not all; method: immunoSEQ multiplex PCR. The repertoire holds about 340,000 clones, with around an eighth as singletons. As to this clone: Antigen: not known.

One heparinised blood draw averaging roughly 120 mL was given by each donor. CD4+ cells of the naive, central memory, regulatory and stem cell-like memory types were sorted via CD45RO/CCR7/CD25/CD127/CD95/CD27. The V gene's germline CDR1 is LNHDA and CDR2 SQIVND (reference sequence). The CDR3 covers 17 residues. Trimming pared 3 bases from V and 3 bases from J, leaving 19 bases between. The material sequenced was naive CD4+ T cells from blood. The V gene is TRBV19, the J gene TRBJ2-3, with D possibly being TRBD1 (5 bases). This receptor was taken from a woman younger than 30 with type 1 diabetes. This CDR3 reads CASSIGRGSVLTDTQYF. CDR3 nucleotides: TGTGCCAGTAGTATCGGAAGGGGATCGGTCCTTACAGATACGCAGTATTTT.